Detailed here is one TCR beta chain. Its antigen is not identified. One end of the junction is discordant with germline, which a read error may explain. This sample was included in a study of shared clonotypes between healthy human individuals. Germline values: CDR1 SSHAT, CDR2 FNYEAQ (reference sequence). This CDR3 has 17 residues. Produced via immunoSEQ multiplex PCR; TCRdb's table is partial and in-frame only. Among millions of clones listed, approximately 90% were seen once. Overall study findings and caveats: Blood was the sole source, and tissue repertoires probably differ.

Material for sequencing was naive CD4+ T cells sorted from blood. Subset noted: CD45RA+ positively selected. The receptor's source is a young man in good health. The V gene is TRBV7-7, the J gene TRBJ2-5, with D hard to call. CDR3 loop: CASSLASGEATQETQYF. The CDR3 region has the DNA TGTGCTAGCAGCTTAGCAAGTGGAGAGGCGACTCAAGAGACCCAGTACTTC.